A single sample gave rise to the 21 T cell receptor beta chains below, sequenced in a study of shared clonotypes between healthy human individuals. Measured with immunoSEQ multiplex PCR; TCRdb has only the in-frame clones, and not every one. This table holds around 2.5 million clones, approximately 93% found once. The sequenced sample consisted of naive CD4+ T cells from PBMCs. As for subset: CD45RA+ positively selected. The receptors come from a man younger than 35 in good health. Some clones in this sample may be carry-over from other donors' samples.

This sequence joins TRBV6-5 and TRBJ2-7; 8 nucleotides agree with TRBD2. The length of the CDR3 is 14 residues. V lost 5 bases to trimming and J lost 7 bases; unmatched junction nucleotides: 10. Germline V lookup: CDR1 MNHEY, CDR2 SVGAGI. In DNA, the CDR3 is TGTGCCAGCAGTCCATCCGGGACTAGAGTGGAGCAGTACTTC. This sequence encodes CASSPSGTRVEQYF.

This clone was seen a few times. Other DNA sequences within the sample encode an identical CDR3. J is TRBJ2-7 and V is TRBV28; 7 bases are shared with TRBD2. The germline CDR1 and CDR2 sequences are MDHEN and SYDVKM. V was clipped by 5 bases and J by 2 bases; unmatched bases: 0. The CDR3 totals 12 residues. The chain's CDR3 is CASSLAAYEQYF. The CDR3 coding sequence is TGTGCCAGCAGTCTAGCGGCCTACGAGCAGTACTTC.

V is TRBV7-7 and J is TRBJ2-5; 8 bases agree with TRBD2. CDR1 SSHAT and CDR2 FNYEAQ come from the germline V gene (reference sequence). The V and J ends lost 4 bases and 4 bases, in that order; junction bases with no gene match: 2. The CDR3 is made up of 13 amino acids. CDR3 sequence (DNA): TGTGCCAGCAGCTCCGGGGGGGCAGAGACCCAGTACTTC. This translates into CASSSGGAETQYF. Full variable domain (remainder filled in from reference TRBV7-7 and TRBJ2-5): GAGVSQSPRYKVTKRGQDVTLRCDPISSHATLYWYQQALGQGPEFLTYFNYEAQPDKSGLPSDRFSAERPEGSISTLTIQRTEQRDSAMYRCASSSGGAETQYFGPGTRLLVL.

The rearrangement uses TRBV18 and TRBJ2-5; unclear D gene. Trimming removed 0 bases from V and 4 bases from J, with 3 bases in between. This CDR3 contains 12 residues. From germline, CDR1 is KGHSH and CDR2 LQKENI. CDR3 coding DNA: TGTGCCAGCTCACCACCGATAGAGACCCAGTACTTC. It encodes CASSPPIETQYF.

The rearrangement joins TRBV5-4 to TRBJ2-2, with 8 bases identical to TRBD1. Trimming removed 2 bases from V and 4 bases from J; junction bases left unmatched: 4. Germline lookup yields CDR1 SGHNT and CDR2 YYREEE (reference sequence). The CDR3 loop spans 15 amino acids. The CDR3, as DNA: TGTGCCAGCAGCTTAACGGACAGGGTCACCGGGGAGCTGTTTTTT. Protein product: CASSLTDRVTGELFF.

The CDR3 coding sequence is TGTGCCAGCAGCTCCCCCCGGGGAGGGGGTAGAGAGACCCAGTACTTC. This codes for CASSSPRGGGRETQYF. The rearrangement joins TRBV9 to TRBJ2-5; TRBD2 might be the D (7 bases). CDR1 and CDR2 from the germline V gene are SGDLS and YYNGEE. The V and J ends lost 4 bases and 4 bases respectively, with 20 bases between them. This CDR3 is 16 amino acids long.

V gene TRBV19 combines with J gene TRBJ2-1; weak D call: TRBD2 (7 bases). V gave up 6 bases and J gave up 0 bases, with 18 bases separating them. Germline lookup yields CDR1 LNHDA and CDR2 SQIVND (reference sequence). CDR3 length: 17 residues. The CDR3 bases are TGTGCCAGTAGGGGGGGGCCGATGCGTAGCTCCTACAATGAGCAGTTCTTC. This sequence encodes CASRGGPMRSSYNEQFF.

The chain uses TRBV9 and TRBJ2-7; D call uncertain. V was cut by 4 bases and J by 0 bases, with 17 bases left in between. In germline, CDR1 is SGDLS, CDR2 YYNGEE. The CDR3 has 16 residues. This chain's CDR3 is CASSPTGLPSSYEQYF. The CDR3 coding sequence is TGTGCCAGCAGCCCTACGGGCTTACCGAGCTCCTACGAGCAGTACTTC.

For the CDR3, the DNA is TGCGCCAGCAGCTCAAACCCCTCTGGGGCCAACGTCCTGACTTTC. It yields the protein CASSSNPSGANVLTF. V gene TRBV5-1 combines with J gene TRBJ2-6, with unresolved D. The V and J ends lost 3 bases and 0 bases respectively, with 7 bases between them. The CDR3 is made up of 15 amino acids. The germline V gene has CDR1 SGHRS and CDR2 YFSETQ. Complete variable domain (other parts from reference TRBV5-1 and TRBJ2-6): KAGVTQTPRYLIKTRGQQVTLSCSPISGHRSVSWYQQTPGQGLQFLFEYFSETQRNKGNFPGRFSGRQFSNSRSEMNVSTLELGDSALYLCASSSNPSGANVLTFGAGSRLTVL.

V gene TRBV5-1 combines with J gene TRBJ1-5, with 8 nucleotides matching TRBD1. Germline values: CDR1 SGHRS, CDR2 YFSETQ. CDR3 length: 15 residues. Trimming at V came to 0 bases and at J to 6 bases, leaving 5 bases not matched to a gene. The chain's CDR3 is CASSLEAGGRQPQHF. The CDR3 coding sequence is TGCGCCAGCAGCTTGGAGGCAGGGGGCCGTCAGCCCCAGCATTTT.

The chain is built from TRBV5-5 and TRBJ2-3; D unclear. V was shortened by 3 bases and J by 0 bases, with 8 bases between the two germline ends. CDR3 length: 14 amino acids. Germline values: CDR1 SGHKS, CDR2 YYEKEE (reference sequence). This CDR3 is CASSYSDSTDTQYF. The CDR3 DNA follows: TGTGCCAGCAGCTACAGCGATAGCACAGATACGCAGTATTTT.

V usage is TRBV5-1 and J usage is TRBJ1-1, with TRBD1 as a possible D gene (5 bases). The CDR3 has 14 residues. Deletions cut 5 bases from V and 1 base from J, with 12 bases between. The V gene's germline CDR1 is SGHRS and CDR2 YFSETQ. The CDR3 region is CASSWGGTNTEAFF. The CDR3 DNA sequence: TGCGCCAGCAGTTGGGGCGGAACGAACACTGAAGCTTTCTTT.

The chain carries TRBV2 and TRBJ2-7, with 8 bases matching TRBD2. The CDR3 runs to 15 residues. The V gene's germline CDR1 is SNHLY and CDR2 FYNNEI. Unmatched junction bases numbered 10, after V lost 5 bases and J lost 4 bases. Here the CDR3 DNA reads TGTGCCAGCAGTACCCAGAGCGGGGGAGTGTACGAGCAGTACTTC. Amino acids: CASSTQSGGVYEQYF.

Regarding this clone: At the DNA level, this CDR3 is encoded by other sequences in the same sample as well. The rearrangement links TRBV28 to TRBJ1-2; no definite D call. CDR3 length: 12 residues. The V gene lost 6 bases and the J gene lost 0 bases, with 5 bases spanning the gap. CDR1 is MDHEN, CDR2 SYDVKM, per germline. The CDR3 DNA sequence: TGTGCCAGCAGCTACGCTAACTATGGCTACACCTTC. Amino acids: CASSYANYGYTF.

The rearrangement joins TRBV5-1 to TRBJ2-7; D may be TRBD2 (6 bases). Germline V gene sequence: CDR1 SGHRS, CDR2 YFSETQ. The CDR3 consists of 15 residues. V was trimmed by 4 bases and J by 0 bases, leaving 14 bases between them. CDR3 in amino acids: CASSLGLSFSYEQYF. The CDR3 region has the DNA TGCGCCAGCAGCCTGGGACTTTCGTTCTCCTACGAGCAGTACTTC.

The chain links TRBV27 to TRBJ1-4, with D uncertain. CDR1 and CDR2 from the germline V gene are MNHEY and SMNVEV (reference sequence). V dropped 3 bases and J dropped 4 bases, with 9 bases sitting between them. The CDR3 loop spans 14 amino acids. The CDR3 region has the DNA TGTGCCAGCAGTTTGTCCAGAGGTAATGAAAAACTGTTTTTT. Translated, it gives CASSLSRGNEKLFF.

The sample holds one count of this clone. One junction end disagrees with the germline gene, perhaps due to a read error. J is TRBJ2-7 and V is TRBV5-3; D uncertain. TRBV5-3 is placed among ORFs of uncertain function. The length of the CDR3 is 13 residues. The CDR3 coding sequence is TGTGCCAGCAGCTTGGTAACCTCCTACGAGCAGTACTTC. It specifies CASSLVTSYEQYF.

The chain has TRBV28 and TRBJ2-3; TRBD2 matches at 12 bases. The CDR3 has 13 amino acids. Germline trimming cut 8 bases from V and 4 bases from J; bases unmatched to any gene: 1. Germline CDR1 reads MDHEN; CDR2 reads SYDVKM. CDR3 in DNA: TGTGCCAGCGGACTAGCGGGATCAGATACGCAGTATTTT. As protein: CASGLAGSDTQYF. Full variable domain (missing parts from reference TRBV28 and TRBJ2-3): DVKVTQSSRYLVKRTGEKVFLECVQDMDHENMFWYRQDPGLGLRLIYFSYDVKMKEKGDIPEGYSVSREKKERFSLILESASTNQTSMYLCASGLAGSDTQYFGPGTRLTVL.

The chain is built from TRBV5-1 and TRBJ1-1; 9 bases align to TRBD1. The CDR3 runs to 15 residues. Germline V CDR1 and CDR2: SGHRS, YFSETQ. The trim removed 3 bases at V and 4 bases at J, leaving 7 bases unmatched. The CDR3 here is CASSWGQGRGTEAFF. In DNA, the CDR3 is TGCGCCAGCAGCTGGGGACAGGGACGGGGCACTGAAGCTTTCTTT.

The genes are TRBV7-3 and TRBJ2-5, with TRBD2 matching over 8 bases. Trimming took 1 base from V and 4 from J; bases not matched to a gene: 2. CDR3 length equals 14 residues. Germline V gene sequence: CDR1 SGHTA, CDR2 FQGTGA. CDR3 in DNA: TGTGCCAGCAGCTTAAACGGGAGGGTAGAGACCCAGTACTTC. As protein: CASSLNGRVETQYF.

This rearrangement joins TRBV19 to TRBJ1-3, with D tentatively TRBD1 (5 bases). V was shortened by 9 bases and J by 4 bases, with 16 bases between the two germline ends. This CDR3 comprises 14 residues. Germline lookup yields CDR1 LNHDA and CDR2 SQIVND (reference sequence). CDR3 region: CASSRGASGNTIYF. In DNA form, the CDR3 reads TGTGCCAGCTCGCGAGGGGCCTCAGGAAACACCATATATTTT.